The clone carrying this T cell receptor (beta chain) showed up just a few times. Original processing notes: Counts of nucleated cells, estimated from reference gene primer amplification, were obtained. Method: immunoSEQ multiplex PCR; TCRdb's copy keeps in-frame clones and lacks some. V and J calls and clone size are as listed in that table; D and trimming were resolved from the DNA. The data show 200,000 to 250,000 clones, with around 82% seen just once and 3.6% held by the top ten. Looked up from germline, CDR1 is LNHDA and CDR2 is SQIVND (reference sequence). The V segment lost 6 bases and the J segment 4 bases; nucleotides outside the gene matches: 8. The CDR3 covers 14 residues. This sample is part of a study of blood T cell repertoires in COVID-19. Across the whole study: Acute and convalescent COVID-19 specimens originated in the United States, Italy and Spain. T cells, B-cell-depleted T cells, or PBMCs provided the cDNA or gDNA that served as material.

The chain is built from TRBV19 and TRBJ1-1, with 7 bases fitting TRBD1. The source of this sequence is a woman of 80 years or more with acute or convalescent COVID-19. The sample taken for sequencing was peripheral blood. DNA of the CDR3: TGTGCCAGTAGGCAAAGGGGGCTTGGCACTGAAGCTTTCTTT. This gives the protein CASRQRGLGTEAFF.